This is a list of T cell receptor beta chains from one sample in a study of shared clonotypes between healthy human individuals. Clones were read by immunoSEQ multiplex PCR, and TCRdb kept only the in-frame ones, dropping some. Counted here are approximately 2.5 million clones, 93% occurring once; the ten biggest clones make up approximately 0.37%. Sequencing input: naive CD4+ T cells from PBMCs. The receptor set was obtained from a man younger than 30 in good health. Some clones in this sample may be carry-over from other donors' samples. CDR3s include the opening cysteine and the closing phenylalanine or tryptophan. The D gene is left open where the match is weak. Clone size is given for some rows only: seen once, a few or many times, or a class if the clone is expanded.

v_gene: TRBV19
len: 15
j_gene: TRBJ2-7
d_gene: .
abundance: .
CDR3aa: CASSISGYPYEEQYF
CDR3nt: TGTGCCAGTAGTATTTCGGGGTACCCTTACGAGGAGCAGTACTTC

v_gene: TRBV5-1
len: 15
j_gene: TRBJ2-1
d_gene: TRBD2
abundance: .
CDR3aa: CASSFLAGAYNEQFF
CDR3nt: TGCGCCAGCAGCTTCTTGGCGGGGGCCTACAATGAGCAGTTCTTC

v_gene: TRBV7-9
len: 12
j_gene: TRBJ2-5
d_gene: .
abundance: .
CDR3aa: CATSTPQETQYF
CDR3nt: TGTGCCACGTCGACCCCGCAAGAGACCCAGTACTTC

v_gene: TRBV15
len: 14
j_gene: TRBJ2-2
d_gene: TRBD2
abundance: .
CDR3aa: CAIRLAGNTGELFF
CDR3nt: TGTGCCATCAGACTAGCGGGTAACACCGGGGAGCTGTTTTTT

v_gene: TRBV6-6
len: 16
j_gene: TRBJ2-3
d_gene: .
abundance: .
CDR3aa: CASSPSGLFSTDTQYF
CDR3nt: TGTGCCAGCAGTCCTTCGGGACTTTTCAGCACAGATACGCAGTATTTT

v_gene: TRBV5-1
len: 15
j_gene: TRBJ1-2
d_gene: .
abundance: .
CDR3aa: CASRDPTQFNYGYTF
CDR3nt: TGCGCCAGCAGAGACCCTACACAGTTTAACTATGGCTACACCTTC

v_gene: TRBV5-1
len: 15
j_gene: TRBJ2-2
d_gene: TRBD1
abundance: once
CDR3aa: CASSLGTGVPGELFF
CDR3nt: TGCGCCAGCAGCTTGGGGACAGGGGTTCCCGGGGAGCTGTTTTTT

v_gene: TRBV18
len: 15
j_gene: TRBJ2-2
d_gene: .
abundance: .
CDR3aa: CASSKTQGNTGELFF
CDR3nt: TGTGCCAGCTCAAAAACACAGGGAAACACCGGGGAGCTGTTTTTT

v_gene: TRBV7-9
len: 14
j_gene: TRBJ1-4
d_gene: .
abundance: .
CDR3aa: CASSLFSQTEKLFF
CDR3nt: TGTGCCAGCAGCTTATTCAGTCAAACCGAAAAACTGTTTTTT

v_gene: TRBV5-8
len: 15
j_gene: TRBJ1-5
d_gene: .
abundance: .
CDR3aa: CASSLGRERNQPQHF
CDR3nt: TGTGCCAGCAGCTTGGGCAGGGAGCGCAATCAGCCCCAGCATTTT

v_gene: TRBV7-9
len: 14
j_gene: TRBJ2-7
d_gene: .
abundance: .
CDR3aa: CASSLSNARFGQYF
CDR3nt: TGTGCCAGCAGCTTATCTAACGCCCGGTTCGGGCAGTACTTC

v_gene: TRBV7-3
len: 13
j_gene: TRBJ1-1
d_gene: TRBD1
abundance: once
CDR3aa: CASRQGRNTEAFF
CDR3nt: TGTGCCAGCAGACAGGGGCGAAACACTGAAGCTTTCTTT

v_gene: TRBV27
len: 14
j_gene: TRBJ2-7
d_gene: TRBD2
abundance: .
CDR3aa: CASSWGGFSYEQYF
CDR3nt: TGTGCCAGCAGTTGGGGAGGGTTCTCCTACGAGCAGTACTTC

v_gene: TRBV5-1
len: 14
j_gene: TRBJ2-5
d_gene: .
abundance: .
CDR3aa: CASSRTGSLETQYF
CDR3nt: TGCGCCAGCAGCAGAACAGGGTCCTTGGAGACCCAGTACTTC

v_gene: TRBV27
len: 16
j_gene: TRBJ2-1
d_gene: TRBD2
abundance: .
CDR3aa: CASSPGRGISYNEQFF
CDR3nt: TGTGCCAGCAGTCCCGGGAGGGGGATCTCCTACAATGAGCAGTTCTTC

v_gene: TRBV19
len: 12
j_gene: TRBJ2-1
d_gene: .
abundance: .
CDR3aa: CASSTPWGEQFF
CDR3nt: TGTGCCAGTAGTACACCCTGGGGTGAGCAGTTCTTC

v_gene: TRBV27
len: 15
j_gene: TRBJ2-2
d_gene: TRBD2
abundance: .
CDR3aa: CASSRLAGVAGELFF
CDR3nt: TGTGCCAGCAGTCGACTAGCGGGAGTGGCCGGGGAGCTGTTTTTT

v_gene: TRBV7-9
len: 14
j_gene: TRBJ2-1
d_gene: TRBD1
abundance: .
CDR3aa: CASRESGQGYEQFF
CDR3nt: TGTGCCAGCAGGGAATCGGGACAGGGCTATGAGCAGTTCTTC

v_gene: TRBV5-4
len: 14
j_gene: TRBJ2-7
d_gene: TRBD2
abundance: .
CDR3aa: CASSLLAGGDEQYF
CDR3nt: TGTGCCAGCAGCCTTCTAGCGGGAGGCGACGAGCAGTACTTC

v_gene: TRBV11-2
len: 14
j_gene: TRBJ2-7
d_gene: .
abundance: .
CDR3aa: CASSLEDSYYEQYF
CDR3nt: TGTGCCAGCAGCTTAGAGGACAGCTACTACGAGCAGTACTTC

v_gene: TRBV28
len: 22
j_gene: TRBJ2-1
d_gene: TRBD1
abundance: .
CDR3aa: CASSLWGPQGVGAASSYNEQFF
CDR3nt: TGTGCCAGCAGTTTATGGGGCCCCCAGGGGGTAGGGGCGGCAAGCTCCTACAATGAGCAGTTCTTC